These 28 T cell receptor beta chains were sequenced from one sample in a study of breast tumors, draining lymph nodes, adjacent tissues. Samples came from axillary lymph nodes draining the breast cancer. One entry per CDR3 protein results from TCRdb running MiXCR on the multiplex PCR reads. Here the sample spans some 120,000 distinct CDR3 sequences, about 20% being singletons. Sequences were obtained from axillary lymph node tissue. These receptors all come from a female donor with breast cancer. Some clones in this sample may be carry-over from other donors' samples.

Ten or more counts support this clonotype. The CDR3 sequence: CASIHSGGAISDTQYF. The DNA of the CDR3 is TGTGCCAGCATCCATAGCGGGGGGGCCATATCAGATACGCAGTATTTT. This chain links TRBV7-9 with TRBJ2-3; 11 nucleotides align to TRBD2. Germline loops: CDR1 SEHNR, CDR2 FQNEAQ (reference sequence). The CDR3 is 16 residues long. The ends lost 7 bases at V and 4 bases at J; junction bases unmatched: 10.

This clonotype occurred a few times. The V and J genes are TRBV11-2 and TRBJ1-4; no definite D call. With 6 bases removed from V and 8 bases from J, the gap between germline ends came to 13 bases. The V gene's germline CDR1 is SGHAT and CDR2 FQNNGV. The CDR3 contains 13 residues. The CDR3 region is CASRPPTGEKLFF. The CDR3 region has the DNA TGTGCCAGCAGGCCACCGACGGGCGAAAAACTGTTTTTT.

This clonotype was recorded many times. The J gene is TRBJ2-5, the V gene TRBV19, with TRBD2 identical over 11 bases. The CDR3 has 13 amino acids. Trimming took 9 bases from V and 6 from J; bases not matched to a gene: 6. Looked up from germline, CDR1 is LNHDA and CDR2 is SQIVND (reference sequence). This CDR3 reads CASTSGRGQTQYF. CDR3 DNA sequence: TGTGCCAGCACTAGCGGGAGAGGGCAGACCCAGTACTTC.

Ten or more counts support this clonotype. This chain joins TRBV5-4 and TRBJ2-3, with 8 bases fitting TRBD1. Losses at the gene ends were 2 bases for V and 6 bases for J; bases not matched to a gene: 8. CDR1 is SGHNT and CDR2 is YYREEE in the germline V gene (reference sequence). This CDR3 spans 15 amino acids. The CDR3 protein is CASSLQGGREDTQYF. CDR3 in DNA: TGTGCCAGCAGCTTACAGGGGGGCCGAGAGGATACGCAGTATTTT.

This clonotype was seen at least ten times. The V gene is TRBV7-9, the J gene TRBJ2-1; D perhaps matches TRBD2 (5 bases). This CDR3 region has 12 residues. Trimming left V 5 bases short and J 9 bases short, with 11 bases between. The germline gives CDR1 SEHNR, CDR2 FQNEAQ (reference sequence). CDR3 bases: TGTGCCAGCAGCCCCCGGAGGAGTGAGCAGTTCTTC. This encodes CASSPRRSEQFF.

The rearrangement joins TRBV20-1 to TRBJ2-7, with D tentatively TRBD2 (6 bases). The ends were cut back, 6 bases at V and 0 bases at J, with 15 bases in the middle. CDR3 length equals 14 residues. Germline V CDR1 and CDR2: DFQATT, SNEGSKA (reference sequence). CDR3 loop: CSAHHGTVSYEQYF. The CDR3 DNA is TGCAGTGCCCACCATGGGACTGTCTCCTACGAGCAGTACTTC.

The J gene is TRBJ2-7, the V gene TRBV7-9; perhaps TRBD2 as D (5 bases). The CDR3 runs 15 residues. With 1 base removed from V and 6 bases from J, the gap between germline ends came to 16 bases. Germline assignment: CDR1 SEHNR and CDR2 FQNEAQ (reference sequence). The DNA for the CDR3 is TGTGCCAGCAGCTTAGGACGTTCGGGAATCGGCGAGCAGTACTTC. Translated, it gives CASSLGRSGIGEQYF. Full variable domain (missing parts from reference TRBV7-9 and TRBJ2-7): DTGVSQNPRHKITKRGQNVTFRCDPISEHNRLYWYRQTLGQGPEFLTYFQNEAQLEKSRLLSDRFSAERPKGSFSTLEIQRTEQGDSAMYLCASSLGRSGIGEQYFGPGTRLTVT.

This clonotype was seen a handful of times. The DNA of the CDR3 is TGTGCCAGCAGTTATTTCGGGACTAGCGGGAAAAGGGCGGAGCAGTTCTTC. As protein: CASSYFGTSGKRAEQFF. This rearrangement joins TRBV6-2 or TRBV6-3 to TRBJ2-1; 13 nucleotides agree with TRBD2. CDR1 is MNHEY and CDR2 is SVGEGT in the germline V gene. The CDR3 length is 17 residues. Trimming took 3 bases from V and 10 from J; bases not matched to a gene: 12.

This clonotype has at least ten counts. The V gene is TRBV20-1, the J gene TRBJ1-2; TRBD1 might be the D (5 bases). In germline, CDR1 is DFQATT, CDR2 SNEGSKA (reference sequence). The CDR3 is made up of 12 amino acids. The CDR3, as DNA: TGCATCCCCGCGACAGAAGACTATGGCTACACCTTC. Translating gives CIPATEDYGYTF.

As concerns this clonotype: This could be a read error, since a much larger clone is one nucleotide away. The gene calls are TRBV7-9 and TRBJ2-5, with a possible D match to TRBD1 (5 bases). This CDR3 is 14 amino acids long. The germline V gene has CDR1 SEHNR and CDR2 FQNEAQ (reference sequence). The CDR3, as DNA: TGTGTCAGCAGCTTGATCCCCAGGGAAGAGACCCAGTACTTC. Translation gives CVSSLIPREETQYF.

This clonotype was counted at least ten times. The chain has TRBV5-1 and TRBJ2-3, with D possibly being TRBD2 (5 bases). The CDR3 extends over 15 amino acids. The V and J ends lost 1 base and 2 bases respectively, with 11 bases between them. Germline CDR1 and CDR2: SGHRS and YFSETQ. The CDR3 DNA reads as TGCGCCAGCAGCTTGACGGACTTTATCACAGATACGCAGTATTTT. This codes for CASSLTDFITDTQYF.

This clonotype was counted many times. The chain combines TRBV20-1 with TRBJ2-7; a possible D gene is TRBD2 (7 bases). V lost 3 bases and J 1 base, leaving 10 bases between the germline ends. This CDR3 is 13 amino acids long. Germline V lookup: CDR1 DFQATT, CDR2 SNEGSKA (reference sequence). The CDR3 sequence: CSASGGLSYEQYF. The CDR3 region has the DNA TGCAGTGCTAGCGGGGGGCTATCCTACGAGCAGTACTTC.

This clonotype was counted at least ten times. The chain recombines TRBV29-1 with TRBJ1-5; D remains unclear. Trimming cost V 4 bases and J 6 bases, with 13 bases left between them. The CDR3 extends over 13 amino acids. Germline CDR1 is SQVTM and CDR2 is ANQGSEA. The CDR3: CSVVEAHGQPQHF. CDR3 nucleotide sequence: TGCAGCGTTGTGGAAGCTCATGGTCAGCCCCAGCATTTT.

This clonotype was counted ten times or more. The V and J genes are TRBV7-3 and TRBJ1-6; D is ambiguous. This CDR3 is built from 15 residues. The V end was cut by 0 bases, the J end by 6 bases, with 9 bases between. Germline V gives CDR1 SGHTA, CDR2 FQGTGA. In DNA, the CDR3 is TGTGCCAGCAGCTTAACGGGGTGGGCTAATTCACCCCTCCACTTT. Protein product: CASSLTGWANSPLHF.

The chain uses TRBV7-7 and TRBJ2-4, with 7 positions matching TRBD1. Germline CDR1 reads SSHAT; CDR2 reads FNYEAQ (reference sequence). The CDR3 sequence is 17 residues long. The CDR3 DNA sequence: TGTGCTAGACAGGGAACAGGGTCTTCAGGGGCCAAAAACATTCAGTACTTC. Protein sequence: CARQGTGSSGAKNIQYF.

This clonotype was seen repeatedly, ten times or more. The chain is built from TRBV7-6 and TRBJ2-1, with D possibly TRBD1 on 6 matching bases. CDR1 and CDR2 from the germline V gene are SGHVS and FNYEAQ. The V gene lost 5 bases and the J gene lost 2 bases, with 13 bases spanning the gap. The CDR3 has 15 residues. CDR3: CASSETGLTYNEQFF. The CDR3 DNA follows: TGTGCCAGCAGCGAGACAGGTCTAACCTACAATGAGCAGTTCTTC.

Ten or more counts support this clonotype. The V gene is TRBV2, the J gene TRBJ1-4; D not certain. The CDR3 totals 11 residues. Trimming removed 5 bases from V and 5 bases from J, with 3 bases in between. Germline loops: CDR1 SNHLY, CDR2 FYNNEI. Here the CDR3 reads CASSSNEKLFF. In nucleotides, the CDR3 is TGTGCCAGCAGTTCCAATGAAAAACTGTTTTTT.

As for this clonotype: A much larger clone differs from this one at a single base, so this may be a read error. J is TRBJ2-1 and V is TRBV12-3 or TRBV12-4; possible D gene TRBD2, 5 bases. CDR3 length: 14 amino acids. CDR3 residues: CAGSFPGSGNEQFF. As DNA, the CDR3 is TGTGCCGGCAGTTTCCCGGGATCTGGCAATGAGCAGTTCTTC.

This clonotype was observed at least ten times. Here the CDR3 reads CASSLASGGVNEQFF. For the CDR3, the DNA is TGTGCCAGCAGCTTAGCTAGCGGGGGGGTTAATGAGCAGTTCTTC. V usage is TRBV7-9 and J usage is TRBJ2-1; 11 bases agree with TRBD2. From germline, CDR1 is SEHNR and CDR2 FQNEAQ (reference sequence). This CDR3 is built from 15 residues. Unmatched junction bases numbered 2, after V lost 0 bases and J lost 7 bases.

The table lists this clonotype with many counts. The rearrangement joins TRBV11-2 to TRBJ2-1; TRBD2 aligns across 12 bases. The CDR3 totals 18 residues. V was pared by 1 base and J by 11 bases, with 15 bases of the junction left unmatched. Germline V CDR1 and CDR2: SGHAT, FQNNGV. The CDR3 is CASSLVRTGKTSGGQQFF. The CDR3 nucleotides read TGTGCCAGCAGCTTAGTTAGGACAGGGAAGACTAGCGGGGGCCAGCAGTTCTTC. The full variable domain, in which reference TRBV11-2 and TRBJ2-1 provide the parts outside the CDR3, is EAGVAQSPRYKIIEKRQSVAFWCNPISGHATLYWYQQILGQGPKLLIQFQNNGVVDDSQLPKDRFSAERLKGVDSTLKIQPAKLEDSAVYLCASSLVRTGKTSGGQQFFGPGTRLTVL.

This clonotype was observed many times. The rearrangement links TRBV4-2 to TRBJ2-1; 10 nucleotides line up with TRBD2. The trim removed 0 bases at V and 1 base at J, leaving 0 bases unmatched. The CDR3 has 16 residues. Germline V gene data show CDR1 as LGHNA and CDR2 as YNFKEQ. The CDR3 DNA reads as TGTGCCAGCAGCCAAGAGACTAGCGGGTCCTACAATGAGCAGTTCTTC. This sequence encodes CASSQETSGSYNEQFF.

At least ten counts were recorded for this clonotype. The gene calls are TRBV18 and TRBJ1-2, with 8 bases fitting TRBD1. V lost 0 bases, J lost 7 bases, and 4 bases stayed unmatched. This CDR3 has 14 residues. Germline CDR1 is KGHSH and CDR2 is LQKENI. The CDR3: CASSPPDRDFGYTF. The CDR3 DNA reads as TGTGCCAGCTCACCACCGGACAGGGACTTTGGCTACACCTTC.

This clonotype was picked up many times. The V call is TRBV4-1, the J call TRBJ2-3; no definite D call. The V end lost 1 base, the J end lost 6 bases, and 5 bases lay between the germline ends. CDR1 and CDR2 from the germline V gene are MGHRA and YSYEKL. This CDR3 is 12 amino acids long. The CDR3 bases are TGCGCCAGCAGCCAAGGTTTGGATACGCAGTATTTT. Protein product: CASSQGLDTQYF.

This clonotype was found many times. This chain uses TRBV19 with TRBJ2-1; 11 bases match TRBD2. The CDR3 contains 14 residues. Germline CDR1 and CDR2: LNHDA and SQIVND (reference sequence). Losses at the gene ends were 5 bases for V and 3 bases for J; bases not matched to a gene: 0. DNA for the CDR3: TGTGCCAGTAGTCTAGCGGGGGGCTACAATGAGCAGTTCTTC. Translating it yields CASSLAGGYNEQFF.

As concerns this clonotype: A much larger clone differs by one base, so this may be a read error. The V call is TRBV5-6, the J call TRBJ2-7; D not certain. Trimming stripped 4 bases from V and 3 bases from J, with 5 bases between. Germline loops: CDR1 SGHDT, CDR2 YYEEEE. The CDR3 runs to 11 residues. CDR3 in amino acids: CASSDFYEQYF. CDR3 sequence (DNA): TGTGCCAGCAGCGACTTCTACGAGCAGTACTTC.

This clonotype came up a few times. A read error may explain this, as a much larger clone is one base away. V is TRBV5-1 and J is TRBJ2-1, with TRBD1 identical over 9 bases. Germline CDR1 SGHRS, CDR2 YFSETQ. After removal of 1 base from V and 9 bases from J, the junction contained 8 bases not matched to a gene. The CDR3 totals 15 residues. The CDR3 spells CASSLTPGTGCEQFF. CDR3 nucleotide sequence: TGCGCCAGCAGCTTGACCCCCGGGACAGGGTGTGAGCAGTTCTTC.

A single count supports this clonotype. A much larger clone differs by one base, so this may be a read error. The V gene is TRBV6-2 or TRBV6-3, the J gene TRBJ2-7, with 8 positions matching TRBD2. The germline CDR1 and CDR2 sequences are MNHEY and SVGEGT. CDR3 length: 14 residues. Losses at the gene ends were 6 bases for V and 5 bases for J; bases not matched to a gene: 9. The CDR3 sequence: CASRESGRQNEQYF. In nucleotides, the CDR3 is TGTGCCAGCAGGGAGAGCGGGAGACAGAACGAGCAGTACTTC.

This clonotype was counted at least ten times. This chain joins TRBV5-4 and TRBJ2-5; D uncertain. CDR3 length equals 12 residues. V was pared by 1 base and J by 5 bases, with 6 bases between. Germline-derived CDR1 and CDR2 are SGHNT and YYREEE (reference sequence). This CDR3 reads CASSLRRETQYF. DNA of the CDR3: TGTGCCAGCAGCTTGAGGCGGGAGACCCAGTACTTC.